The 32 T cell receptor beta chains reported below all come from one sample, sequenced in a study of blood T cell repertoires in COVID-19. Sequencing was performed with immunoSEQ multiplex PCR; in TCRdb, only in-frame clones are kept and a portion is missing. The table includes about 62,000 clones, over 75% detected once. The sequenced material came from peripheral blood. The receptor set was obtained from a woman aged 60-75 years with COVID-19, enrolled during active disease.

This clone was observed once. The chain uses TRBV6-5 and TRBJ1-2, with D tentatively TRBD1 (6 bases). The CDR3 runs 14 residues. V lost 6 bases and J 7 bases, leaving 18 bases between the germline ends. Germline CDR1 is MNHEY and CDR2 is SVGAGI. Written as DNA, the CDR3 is TGTGCCAGCAGGGCCGGACAGAGAAGGGGTGGCTACACCTTC. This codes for CASRAGQRRGGYTF.

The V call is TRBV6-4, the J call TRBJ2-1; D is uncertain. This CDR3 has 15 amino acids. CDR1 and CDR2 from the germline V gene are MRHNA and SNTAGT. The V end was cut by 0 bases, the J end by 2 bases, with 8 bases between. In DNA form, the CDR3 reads TGTGCCAGCAGTGACTCGAGACTGGCCTACAATGAGCAGTTCTTC. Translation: CASSDSRLAYNEQFF.

The CDR3 DNA reads TGTGCCAGCCGGACAGGGGAAAAACTGTTTTTT. This codes for CASRTGEKLFF. This chain links TRBV2 with TRBJ1-4; TRBD1 aligns across 8 bases. V shed 8 bases, J shed 8 bases, and the junction held 1 base outside the gene matches. From germline, CDR1 is SNHLY and CDR2 FYNNEI. The CDR3 is made up of 11 amino acids.

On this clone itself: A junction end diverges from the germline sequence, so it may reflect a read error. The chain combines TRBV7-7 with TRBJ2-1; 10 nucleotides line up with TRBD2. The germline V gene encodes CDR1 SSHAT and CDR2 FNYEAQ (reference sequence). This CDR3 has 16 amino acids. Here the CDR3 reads CASSSDLAGVVNEQFF. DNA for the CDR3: TGTGCTAGCAGTTCAGACCTAGCGGGAGTGGTCAATGAGCAGTTCTTC.

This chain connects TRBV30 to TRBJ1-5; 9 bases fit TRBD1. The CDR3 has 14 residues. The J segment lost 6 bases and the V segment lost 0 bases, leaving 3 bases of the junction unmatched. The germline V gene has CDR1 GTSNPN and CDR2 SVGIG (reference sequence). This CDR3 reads CAWSVTGGTQPQHF. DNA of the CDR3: TGTGCCTGGAGTGTGACAGGGGGAACTCAGCCCCAGCATTTT.

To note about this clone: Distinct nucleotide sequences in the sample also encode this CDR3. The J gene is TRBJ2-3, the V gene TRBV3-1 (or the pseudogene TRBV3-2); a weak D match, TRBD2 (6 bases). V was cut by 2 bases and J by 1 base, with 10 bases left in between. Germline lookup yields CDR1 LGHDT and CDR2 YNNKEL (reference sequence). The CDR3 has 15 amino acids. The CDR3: CASSQTGAGTDTQYF. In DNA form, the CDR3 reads TGTGCCAGCAGCCAAACGGGAGCTGGCACAGATACGCAGTATTTT.

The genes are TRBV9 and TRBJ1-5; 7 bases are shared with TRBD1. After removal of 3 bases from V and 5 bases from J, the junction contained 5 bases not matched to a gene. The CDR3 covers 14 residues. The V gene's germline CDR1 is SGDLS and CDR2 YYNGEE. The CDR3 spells CASSGGTAYQPQHF. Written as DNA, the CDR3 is TGTGCCAGCAGCGGTGGGACAGCCTATCAGCCCCAGCATTTT.

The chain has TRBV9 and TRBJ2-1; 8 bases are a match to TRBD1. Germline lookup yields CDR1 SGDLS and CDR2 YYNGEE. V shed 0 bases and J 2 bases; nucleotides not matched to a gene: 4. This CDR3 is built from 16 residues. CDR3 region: CASSVATGGTYNEQFF. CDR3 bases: TGTGCCAGCAGCGTAGCTACAGGGGGGACCTACAATGAGCAGTTCTTC.

This CDR3 is CASSLYITGGSYEQYF. The CDR3 DNA sequence: TGTGCCAGCAGCTTGTACATCACAGGGGGATCCTACGAGCAGTACTTC. This chain uses TRBV5-6 with TRBJ2-7; TRBD1 matches at 8 bases. Per germline, CDR1 SGHDT and CDR2 YYEEEE. V lost 1 base and J lost 1; bases outside the gene matches: 7. The CDR3 has 16 amino acids.

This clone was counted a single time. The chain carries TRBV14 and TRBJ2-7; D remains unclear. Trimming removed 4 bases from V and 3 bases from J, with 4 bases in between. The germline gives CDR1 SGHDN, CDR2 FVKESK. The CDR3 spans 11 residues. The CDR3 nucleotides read TGTGCCAGCAGCCTCAACTACGAGCAGTACTTC. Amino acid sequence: CASSLNYEQYF.

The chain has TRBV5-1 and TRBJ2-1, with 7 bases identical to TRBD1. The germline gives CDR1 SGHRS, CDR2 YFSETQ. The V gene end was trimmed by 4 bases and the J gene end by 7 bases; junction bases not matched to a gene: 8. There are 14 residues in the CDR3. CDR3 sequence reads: CASSTGTAMNEQFF. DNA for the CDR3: TGCGCCAGCAGCACCGGGACAGCCATGAATGAGCAGTTCTTC.

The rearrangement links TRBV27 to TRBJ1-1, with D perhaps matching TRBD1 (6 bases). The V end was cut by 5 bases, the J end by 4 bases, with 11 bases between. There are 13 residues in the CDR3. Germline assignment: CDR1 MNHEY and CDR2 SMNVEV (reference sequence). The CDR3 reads CASSRGSGTEAFF. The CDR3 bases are TGTGCCAGCAGTAGGGGGTCGGGCACTGAAGCTTTCTTT.

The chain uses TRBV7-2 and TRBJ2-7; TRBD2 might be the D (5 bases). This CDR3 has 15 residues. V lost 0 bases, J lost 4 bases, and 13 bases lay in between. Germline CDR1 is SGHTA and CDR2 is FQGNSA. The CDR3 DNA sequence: TGTGCCAGCAGCTTAGCGCCGGGATTCGGGTACGAGCAGTACTTC. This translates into CASSLAPGFGYEQYF.

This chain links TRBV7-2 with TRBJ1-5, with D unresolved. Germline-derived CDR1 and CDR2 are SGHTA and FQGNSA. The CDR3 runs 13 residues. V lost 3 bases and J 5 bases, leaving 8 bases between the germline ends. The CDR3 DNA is TGTGCCAGCAGCTTGTTGAGGGATCAGCCCCAGCATTTT. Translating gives CASSLLRDQPQHF. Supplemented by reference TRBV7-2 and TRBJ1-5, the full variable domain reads GAGVSQSPSNKVTEKGKDVELRCDPISGHTALYWYRQSLGQGLEFLIYFQGNSAPDKSGLPSDRFSAERTGGSVSTLTIQRTQQEDSAVYLCASSLLRDQPQHFGDGTRLSIL.

CDR3 residues: CASSRLAGGSYEQYF. The CDR3 nucleotides are TGTGCCAGCAGCCGGCTAGCGGGCGGATCCTACGAGCAGTACTTC. The chain has TRBV6-2 or TRBV6-3 and TRBJ2-7, with 8 bases matching TRBD2. There are 15 residues in the CDR3. V lost 6 bases and J lost 1; bases outside the gene matches: 8. CDR1 MNHEY and CDR2 SVGEGT come from the germline V gene.

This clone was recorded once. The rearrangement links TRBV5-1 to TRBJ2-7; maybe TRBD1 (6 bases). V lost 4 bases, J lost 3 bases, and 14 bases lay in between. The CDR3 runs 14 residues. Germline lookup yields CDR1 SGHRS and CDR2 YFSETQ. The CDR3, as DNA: TGCGCCAGCAGCCCGGGGACACTCATCTACGAGCAGTACTTC. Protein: CASSPGTLIYEQYF.

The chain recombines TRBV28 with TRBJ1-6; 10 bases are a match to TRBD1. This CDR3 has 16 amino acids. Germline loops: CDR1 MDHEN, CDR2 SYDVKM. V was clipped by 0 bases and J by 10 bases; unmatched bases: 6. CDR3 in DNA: TGTGCCAGCAGTTTATGGGTCGGGACAGGGGACTCACCCCTCCACTTT. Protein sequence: CASSLWVGTGDSPLHF.

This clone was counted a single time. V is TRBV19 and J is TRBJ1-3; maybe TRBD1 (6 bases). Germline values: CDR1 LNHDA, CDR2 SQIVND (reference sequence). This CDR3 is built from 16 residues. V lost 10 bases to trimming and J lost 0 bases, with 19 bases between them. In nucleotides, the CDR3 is TGTGCCACTCGAGGGAGGGGGTCTCTCTCTGGAAACACCATATATTTT. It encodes CATRGRGSLSGNTIYF.

The CDR3 is CASSQLAGDTDTQYF. CDR3 DNA: TGCGCCAGCAGCCAACTAGCGGGAGACACAGATACGCAGTATTTT. The gene calls are TRBV4-1 and TRBJ2-3; the match to TRBD2 covers 10 bases. This CDR3 region has 15 residues. Germline CDR1 and CDR2: MGHRA and YSYEKL. V lost 2 bases, J lost 2 bases, and 1 base stayed unmatched.

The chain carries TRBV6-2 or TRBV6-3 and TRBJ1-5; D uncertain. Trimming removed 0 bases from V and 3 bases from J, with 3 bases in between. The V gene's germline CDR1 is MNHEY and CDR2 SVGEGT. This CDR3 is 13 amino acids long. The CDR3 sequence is CASSYSANQPQHF. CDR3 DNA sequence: TGTGCCAGCAGTTACTCGGCCAATCAGCCCCAGCATTTT.

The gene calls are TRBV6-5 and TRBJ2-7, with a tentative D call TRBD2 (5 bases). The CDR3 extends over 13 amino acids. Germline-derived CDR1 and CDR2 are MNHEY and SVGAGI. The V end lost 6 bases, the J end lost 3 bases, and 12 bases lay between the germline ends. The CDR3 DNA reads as TGTGCCAGCAGGAGGGCCCAACGCTACGAGCAGTACTTC. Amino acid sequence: CASRRAQRYEQYF.

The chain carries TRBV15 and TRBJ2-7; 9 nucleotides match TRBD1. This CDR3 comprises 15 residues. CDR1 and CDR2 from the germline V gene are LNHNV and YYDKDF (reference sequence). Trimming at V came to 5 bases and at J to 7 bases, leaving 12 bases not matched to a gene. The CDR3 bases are TGTGCCACCAGCGAACCGGGACAGGGTCGATGGGAGCAGTACTTC. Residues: CATSEPGQGRWEQYF.

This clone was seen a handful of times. The DNA of the CDR3 is TGTGCCAGCAGCTCCGTAGTTGGACTCAGTACGGAGCAGTACTTC. This gives the protein CASSSVVGLSTEQYF. The V and J genes are TRBV14 and TRBJ2-7; TRBD2 might be the D (5 bases). The CDR3 extends over 15 amino acids. Trimming removed 5 bases at V and 7 bases at J, with 21 bases between. Per the germline V gene, CDR1 is SGHDN and CDR2 is FVKESK.

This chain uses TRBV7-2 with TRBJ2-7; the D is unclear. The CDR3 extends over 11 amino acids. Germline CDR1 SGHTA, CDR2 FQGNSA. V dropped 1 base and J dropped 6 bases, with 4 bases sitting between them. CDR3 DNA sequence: TGTGCCAGCAGCTTAGTCGGCGAGCAGTACTTC. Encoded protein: CASSLVGEQYF.

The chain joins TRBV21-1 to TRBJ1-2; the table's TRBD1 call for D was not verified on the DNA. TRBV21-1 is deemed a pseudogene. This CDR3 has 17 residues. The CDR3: CASSNRDRVEENYGYTF. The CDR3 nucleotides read TGTGCCAGCAGCAACCGGGACAGGGTTGAGGAAAACTATGGCTACACCTTC.

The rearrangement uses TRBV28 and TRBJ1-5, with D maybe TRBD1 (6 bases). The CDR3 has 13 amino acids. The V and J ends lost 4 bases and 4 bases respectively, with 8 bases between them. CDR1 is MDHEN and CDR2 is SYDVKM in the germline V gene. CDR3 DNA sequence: TGTGCCAGCAGTTATCAGGGGAATCAGCCCCAGCATTTT. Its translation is CASSYQGNQPQHF.

The CDR3 here is CASSLSAGRTEAFF. CDR3 bases: TGTGCCAGCAGTTTATCCGCAGGGAGGACTGAAGCTTTCTTT. The V and J genes are TRBV28 and TRBJ1-1; tentative D call: TRBD1 (5 bases). There are 14 residues in the CDR3. CDR1 MDHEN and CDR2 SYDVKM come from the germline V gene. V was pared by 1 base and J by 5 bases, with 11 bases between.

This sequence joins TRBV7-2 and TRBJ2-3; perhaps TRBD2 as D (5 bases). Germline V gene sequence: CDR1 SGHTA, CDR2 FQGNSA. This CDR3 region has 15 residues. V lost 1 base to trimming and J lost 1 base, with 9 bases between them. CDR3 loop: CASSLGAGGTDTQYF. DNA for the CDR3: TGTGCCAGCAGCTTAGGTGCCGGGGGCACAGATACGCAGTATTTT.

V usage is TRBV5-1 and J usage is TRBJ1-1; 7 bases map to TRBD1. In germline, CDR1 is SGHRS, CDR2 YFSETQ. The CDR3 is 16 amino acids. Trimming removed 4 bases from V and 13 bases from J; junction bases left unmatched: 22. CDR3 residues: CASSRDRTPPLALFFF. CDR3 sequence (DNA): TGCGCCAGCAGCCGGGACAGAACACCCCCCCTCGCCCTTTTTTTCTTT.

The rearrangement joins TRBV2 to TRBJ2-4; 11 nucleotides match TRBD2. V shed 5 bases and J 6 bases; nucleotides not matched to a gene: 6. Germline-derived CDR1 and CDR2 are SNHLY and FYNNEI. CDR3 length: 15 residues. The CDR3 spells CASSSLAGGRNIQYF. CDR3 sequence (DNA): TGTGCCAGCAGTTCCCTAGCGGGAGGACGAAACATTCAGTACTTC.

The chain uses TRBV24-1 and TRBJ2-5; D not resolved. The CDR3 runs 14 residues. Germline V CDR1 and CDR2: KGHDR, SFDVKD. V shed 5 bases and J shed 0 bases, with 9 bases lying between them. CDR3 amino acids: CATSGAVYQETQYF. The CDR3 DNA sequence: TGTGCCACCAGTGGGGCAGTGTACCAAGAGACCCAGTACTTC.

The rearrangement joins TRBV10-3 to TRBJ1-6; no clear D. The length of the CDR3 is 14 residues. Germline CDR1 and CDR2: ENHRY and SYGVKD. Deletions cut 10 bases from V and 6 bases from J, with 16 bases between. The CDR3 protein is CATLREGANSPLHF. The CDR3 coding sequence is TGTGCCACCCTCCGGGAGGGAGCTAATTCACCCCTCCACTTT.